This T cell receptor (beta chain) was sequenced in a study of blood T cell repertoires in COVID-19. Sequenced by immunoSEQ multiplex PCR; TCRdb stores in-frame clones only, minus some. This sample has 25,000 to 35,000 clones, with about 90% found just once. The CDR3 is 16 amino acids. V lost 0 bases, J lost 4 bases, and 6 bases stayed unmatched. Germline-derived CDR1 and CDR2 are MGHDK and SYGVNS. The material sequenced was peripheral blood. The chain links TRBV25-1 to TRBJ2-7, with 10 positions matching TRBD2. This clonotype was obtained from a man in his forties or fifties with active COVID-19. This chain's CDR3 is CASSEYLGLARYEQYF. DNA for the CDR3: TGTGCCAGCAGTGAATACTTGGGACTAGCGAGATACGAGCAGTACTTC.